This entry lists 5 T cell receptor beta chains sequenced from one sample in a study of PD-1 blockade in classical Hodgkin lymphoma. This sample's time point: cycle 4 day 1 (C4D1), after 5 to 7 weeks of nivolumab. Each of the patients experienced relapse following autologous stem cell transplantation, and their brentuximab vedotin exposure differed. It was by magnetic negative selection that CD4+ T cells were purified from thawed PBMCs. Method: immunoSEQ multiplex PCR; TCRdb's copy keeps in-frame clones and lacks some. The table lists about 9,700 clones, approximately 81% of them singletons. The sample in question was CD4+ T cells from blood, obtained before the fourth cycle of nivolumab. These receptors were obtained from a human donor with classical Hodgkin lymphoma.

This clone was recorded a few times. J is TRBJ2-1 and V is TRBV5-1; 7 nucleotides match TRBD2. The CDR3 length is 13 residues. Germline lookup yields CDR1 SGHRS and CDR2 YFSETQ. Trimming took 4 bases from V and 5 from J; bases not matched to a gene: 3. The CDR3 coding sequence is TGCGCCAGCAGCCCTAGCGGTAACAATGAGCAGTTCTTC. This gives the protein CASSPSGNNEQFF.

The chain recombines TRBV4-1 with TRBJ2-3; 11 bases are a match to TRBD2. CDR3 length: 16 amino acids. Trimming removed 5 bases from V and 6 bases from J; junction bases left unmatched: 10. Germline V lookup: CDR1 MGHRA, CDR2 YSYEKL. CDR3 region: CASSNRETSGADTQYF. The CDR3 nucleotides are TGCGCCAGCAGCAATAGGGAGACTAGCGGGGCGGATACGCAGTATTTT.

The genes are TRBV29-1 and TRBJ2-5; D gene unclear. Germline V gives CDR1 SQVTM, CDR2 ANQGSEA. The CDR3 loop spans 12 amino acids. V lost 6 bases to trimming and J lost 8 bases, with 16 bases between them. CDR3 amino acids: CSVGIGPHTQYF. DNA for the CDR3: TGCAGCGTAGGGATCGGACCGCACACCCAGTACTTC.

The chain recombines TRBV14 with TRBJ2-5; D gene ambiguous. The germline gives CDR1 SGHDN, CDR2 FVKESK. Trimming took off 0 bases at V and 7 bases at J, with 9 bases between the two ends. This CDR3 has 13 amino acids. CDR3 protein: CASSQDVLGTQYF. Written as DNA, the CDR3 is TGTGCCAGCAGCCAAGACGTCTTGGGGACCCAGTACTTC.

The CDR3 nucleotides are TGTGCCAGCAGCTACGTTGACAGGGGGCATGGCTACACCTTC. Translation: CASSYVDRGHGYTF. V usage is TRBV28 and J usage is TRBJ1-2, with 10 bases that match TRBD1. The germline CDR1 and CDR2 sequences are MDHEN and SYDVKM. V trimming: 6 bases; J trimming: 6 bases; junction bases outside the gene matches: 7. The CDR3 is 14 residues long.